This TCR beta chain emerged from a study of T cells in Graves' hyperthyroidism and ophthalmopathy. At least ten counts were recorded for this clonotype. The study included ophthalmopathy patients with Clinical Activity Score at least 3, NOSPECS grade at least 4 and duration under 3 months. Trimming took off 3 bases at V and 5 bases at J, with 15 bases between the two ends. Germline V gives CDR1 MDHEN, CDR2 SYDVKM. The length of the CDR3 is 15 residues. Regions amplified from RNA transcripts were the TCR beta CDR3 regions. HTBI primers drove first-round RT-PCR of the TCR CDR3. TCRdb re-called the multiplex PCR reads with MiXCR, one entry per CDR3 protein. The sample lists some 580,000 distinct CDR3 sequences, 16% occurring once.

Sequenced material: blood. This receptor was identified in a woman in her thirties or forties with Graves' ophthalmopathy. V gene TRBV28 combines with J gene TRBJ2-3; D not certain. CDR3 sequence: CASSFGVGWGDTQYF. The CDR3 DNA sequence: TGTGCCAGCAGTTTTGGAGTAGGGTGGGGAGATACGCAGTATTTT.